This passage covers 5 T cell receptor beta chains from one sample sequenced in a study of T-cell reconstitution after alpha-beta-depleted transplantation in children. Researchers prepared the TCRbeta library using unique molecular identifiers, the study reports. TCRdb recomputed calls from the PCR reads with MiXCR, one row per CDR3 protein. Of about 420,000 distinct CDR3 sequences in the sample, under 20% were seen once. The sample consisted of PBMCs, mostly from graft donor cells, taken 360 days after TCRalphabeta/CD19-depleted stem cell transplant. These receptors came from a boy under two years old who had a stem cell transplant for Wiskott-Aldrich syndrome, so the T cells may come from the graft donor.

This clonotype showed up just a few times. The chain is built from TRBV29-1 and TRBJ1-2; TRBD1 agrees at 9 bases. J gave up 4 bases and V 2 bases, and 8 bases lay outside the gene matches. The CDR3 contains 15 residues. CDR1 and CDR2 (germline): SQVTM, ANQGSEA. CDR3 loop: CSVESNRGPAYGYTF. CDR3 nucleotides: TGCAGCGTTGAATCCAACAGGGGGCCCGCCTATGGCTACACCTTC.

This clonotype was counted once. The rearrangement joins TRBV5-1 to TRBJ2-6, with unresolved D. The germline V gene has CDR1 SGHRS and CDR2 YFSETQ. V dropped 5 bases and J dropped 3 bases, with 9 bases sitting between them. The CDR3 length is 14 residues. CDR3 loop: CASSLDGGANVLTF. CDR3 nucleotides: TGCGCCAGCAGTCTGGACGGTGGGGCCAACGTCCTGACTTTC. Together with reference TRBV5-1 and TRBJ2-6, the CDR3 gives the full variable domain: KAGVTQTPRYLIKTRGQQVTLSCSPISGHRSVSWYQQTPGQGLQFLFEYFSETQRNKGNFPGRFSGRQFSNSRSEMNVSTLELGDSALYLCASSLDGGANVLTFGAGSRLTVL.

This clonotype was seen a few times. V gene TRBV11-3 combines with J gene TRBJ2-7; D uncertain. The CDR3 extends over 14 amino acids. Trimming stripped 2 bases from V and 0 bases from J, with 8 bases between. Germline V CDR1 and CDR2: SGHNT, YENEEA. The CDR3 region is CASSLFYGSYEQYF. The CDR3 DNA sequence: TGTGCCAGCAGCTTATTTTACGGCTCCTACGAGCAGTACTTC. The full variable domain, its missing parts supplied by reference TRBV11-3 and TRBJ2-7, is EAGVVQSPRYKIIEKKQPVAFWCNPISGHNTLYWYLQNLGQGPELLIRYENEEAVDDSQLPKDRFSAERLKGVDSTLKIQPAELGDSAVYLCASSLFYGSYEQYFGPGTRLTVT.

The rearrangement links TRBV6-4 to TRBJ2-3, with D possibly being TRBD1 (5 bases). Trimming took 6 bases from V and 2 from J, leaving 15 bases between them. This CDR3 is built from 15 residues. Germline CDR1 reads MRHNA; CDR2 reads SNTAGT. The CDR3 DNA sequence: TGTGCCAGCAGGAGGACACCCAGTGTCACAGATACGCAGTATTTT. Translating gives CASRRTPSVTDTQYF.

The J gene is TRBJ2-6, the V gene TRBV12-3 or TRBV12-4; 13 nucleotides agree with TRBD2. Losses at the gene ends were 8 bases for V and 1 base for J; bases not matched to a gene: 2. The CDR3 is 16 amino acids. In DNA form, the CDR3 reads TGTGCCAGCCGACTAGCGGGAGGTTCTGGGGCCAACGTCCTGACTTTC. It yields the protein CASRLAGGSGANVLTF.